One and the same sample provided the 32 T cell receptor beta chains below, sequenced in a study of blood T cell repertoires in COVID-19 (dated by TCRdb to the early 2020s). Receptor amplification or capture employed the immunoSEQ multiplex PCR assay. In its TCRdb copy, this immuneACCESS table keeps in-frame sequences only and misses some clones. Where compared with another copy, unresolved V genes explain less than half of these, and the others have no known cause. For this sample the table gives around 270,000 clones, of which around 87% were detected only once. The ten most abundant clones make up around 2.5% of the sample. Sequenced input: peripheral blood. These receptors were collected from a woman between 50 and 59 years old with acute or convalescent COVID-19.

This clone was observed a few times. The chain employs TRBV5-4 and TRBJ2-1; 9 bases are a match to TRBD2. Germline CDR1 and CDR2: SGHNT and YYREEE (reference sequence). The CDR3 covers 15 residues. After removal of 4 bases from V and 4 bases from J, the junction contained 6 bases not matched to a gene. The CDR3: CASSATSGPYNEQFF. The CDR3 DNA sequence: TGTGCCAGCAGCGCTACTAGCGGGCCGTACAATGAGCAGTTCTTC.

This chain links TRBV4-1 with TRBJ2-1; 14 nucleotides align to TRBD2. The V segment lost 1 base and the J segment 8 bases; nucleotides outside the gene matches: 4. The germline CDR1 and CDR2 sequences are MGHRA and YSYEKL. This CDR3 is built from 16 residues. This CDR3 reads CASSQVTSGRADEQFF. CDR3 nucleotide sequence: TGCGCCAGCAGCCAAGTGACTAGCGGGAGGGCCGATGAGCAGTTCTTC.

The V and J genes are TRBV21-1 and TRBJ2-7; the table assigns TRBD1, which was not confirmed against the DNA. TRBV21-1 is flagged as a pseudogene. The CDR3 length is 15 residues. CDR3 protein: CASSKEGQGSYEQYF. The CDR3, as DNA: TGTGCCAGCAGCAAAGAAGGGCAGGGGAGCTACGAGCAGTACTTC.

The V and J genes are TRBV6-5 and TRBJ1-2; possibly TRBD1 for D (5 bases). The CDR3 has 14 residues. Germline V gene data show CDR1 as MNHEY and CDR2 as SVGAGI. The V and J ends lost 6 bases and 4 bases respectively, with 15 bases between them. CDR3 loop: CASSLDDSSYGYTF. The CDR3, as DNA: TGTGCCAGCAGCCTCGATGACAGCAGCTATGGCTACACCTTC.

The rearrangement links TRBV2 to TRBJ1-5; 7 nucleotides line up with TRBD1. This CDR3 region has 15 residues. The junction had 14 bases not matched to a gene; V was cut back by 8 bases and J by 7 bases. Looked up from germline, CDR1 is SNHLY and CDR2 is FYNNEI. CDR3: CASRAWQGVNQPQHF. CDR3 bases: TGTGCCAGCCGTGCTTGGCAGGGGGTAAACCAGCCCCAGCATTTT.

The genes are TRBV4-1 and TRBJ1-4; D is perhaps TRBD1 (6 bases). The V and J ends lost 3 bases and 4 bases respectively, with 9 bases between them. CDR3 length: 14 amino acids. From germline, CDR1 is MGHRA and CDR2 YSYEKL. The DNA for the CDR3 is TGCGCCAGCAGCCAGACAGGTCTTAATGAAAAACTGTTTTTT. It is translated as CASSQTGLNEKLFF.

This clone was observed once. This chain links TRBV6-6 with TRBJ1-5; D ambiguous. The CDR3 consists of 15 residues. With 5 bases removed from V and 0 bases from J, the gap between germline ends came to 11 bases. Germline assignment: CDR1 MNHNY and CDR2 SVGAGI (reference sequence). The CDR3 reads CASSPRRGSNQPQHF. CDR3 bases: TGTGCCAGCAGTCCAAGACGGGGTAGCAATCAGCCCCAGCATTTT.

The chain is built from TRBV12-2 and TRBJ2-1; the table names TRBD2, a call not compared with the DNA. TRBV12-2 is reported as a pseudogene. This CDR3 has 18 amino acids. DNA for the CDR3: TGTGCATCCTGTCCCACGGGACTAGCGGGGAGCTCCTACAATGAGCAGTTCTTC. Encoded protein: CASCPTGLAGSSYNEQFF.

This clone has just one count. The V gene is TRBV19, the J gene TRBJ1-2; unclear D gene. CDR1 is LNHDA, CDR2 SQIVND, per germline (reference sequence). The CDR3 is made up of 13 amino acids. V dropped 6 bases and J dropped 7 bases, with 15 bases sitting between them. The CDR3, as DNA: TGTGCCAGTAGCTCCCGGAGGGAGAGTGGCTACACCTTC. Translated, it gives CASSSRRESGYTF.

The J gene is TRBJ1-4, the V gene TRBV5-4, with D unresolved. The CDR3 sequence is 15 residues long. The V gene lost 4 bases and the J gene lost 12 bases, with 22 bases spanning the gap. Germline V gives CDR1 SGHNT, CDR2 YYREEE (reference sequence). The CDR3 region is CASSPTPSANEELFF. CDR3 bases: TGTGCCAGCAGCCCCACCCCTTCCGCTAATGAGGAACTGTTTTTT.

CDR3 sequence: CASSPPSVEKLFF. The CDR3 DNA reads as TGTGCCAGCTCACCACCGTCAGTTGAAAAACTGTTTTTT. V is TRBV18 and J is TRBJ1-4; D unclear. V lost 0 bases and J 7 bases, leaving 6 bases between the germline ends. This CDR3 contains 13 residues. Germline loops: CDR1 KGHSH, CDR2 LQKENI.

The V and J genes are TRBV28 and TRBJ2-4, with D possibly TRBD1 on 5 matching bases. The CDR3 sequence is 15 residues long. Trimming cost V 6 bases and J 3 bases, with 15 bases left between them. Germline lookup yields CDR1 MDHEN and CDR2 SYDVKM. Written as DNA, the CDR3 is TGTGCCAGCAGAATTAGGGGTGATATCAAAAACATTCAGTACTTC. Its protein is CASRIRGDIKNIQYF.

A few counts support this clone. This rearrangement joins TRBV9 to TRBJ1-6; 9 bases are a match to TRBD1. CDR1 and CDR2 from the germline V gene are SGDLS and YYNGEE. There are 15 residues in the CDR3. Germline trimming cut 0 bases from V and 9 bases from J; bases unmatched to any gene: 4. The CDR3 DNA sequence: TGTGCCAGCAGCGTAGAAACAGGGGGCGGTTCACCCCTCCACTTT. Translation gives CASSVETGGGSPLHF.

The chain recombines TRBV6-5 with TRBJ1-2, with 7 positions matching TRBD1. Trimming cost V 6 bases and J 1 base; bases outside gene matches: 5. The CDR3 extends over 14 amino acids. CDR1 is MNHEY and CDR2 is SVGAGI in the germline V gene. CDR3 in DNA: TGTGCCAGCAGAAGGACAGGTCTTAACTATGGCTACACCTTC. This sequence encodes CASRRTGLNYGYTF.

The rearrangement links TRBV18 to TRBJ1-5, with 9 bases aligning to TRBD1. Germline CDR1 is KGHSH and CDR2 is LQKENI. Trimming removed 4 bases from V and 0 bases from J; junction bases left unmatched: 4. The CDR3 extends over 16 amino acids. CDR3 residues: CASSQTGGDSNQPQHF. DNA of the CDR3: TGTGCCAGCTCACAGACAGGGGGGGATAGCAATCAGCCCCAGCATTTT.

This chain joins TRBV7-3 and TRBJ1-1; perhaps TRBD1 as D (6 bases). The germline V gene encodes CDR1 SGHTA and CDR2 FQGTGA. This CDR3 has 15 amino acids. Trimming removed 4 bases from V and 1 base from J, with 13 bases in between. CDR3 nucleotides: TGTGCCAGCAGCTCCCGCGGGGGGCCGAACACTGAAGCTTTCTTT. Its protein product is CASSSRGGPNTEAFF.

The chain has TRBV11-3 and TRBJ2-3; the D gene is possibly TRBD1 (6 bases). Germline V gives CDR1 SGHNT, CDR2 YENEEA. V was cut by 2 bases and J by 9 bases, with 12 bases left in between. CDR3 length: 13 residues. The CDR3 nucleotides read TGTGCCAGCAGCTTAAACAGGGAACAAACGCAGTATTTT. The encoded protein is CASSLNREQTQYF.

The chain has TRBV14 and TRBJ1-2; 12 bases are a match to TRBD1. Germline trimming cut 1 base from V and 8 bases from J; bases unmatched to any gene: 8. CDR1 is SGHDN and CDR2 is FVKESK in the germline V gene. This CDR3 has 16 residues. CDR3 loop: CASSQGGTGGYRGYTF. CDR3 bases: TGTGCCAGCAGCCAAGGCGGGACAGGGGGCTATAGGGGCTACACCTTC.

This rearrangement joins TRBV4-3 to TRBJ1-2, with D possibly being TRBD1 (6 bases). The V gene lost 4 bases and the J gene lost 3 bases, with 24 bases spanning the gap. This CDR3 contains 18 residues. Germline-derived CDR1 and CDR2 are LGHNA and YSLEER. In nucleotides, the CDR3 is TGCGCCAGCAGCCTGGCAAGACAGGTGGAACAGGCCCACTATGGCTACACCTTC. Its translation is CASSLARQVEQAHYGYTF.

The chain combines TRBV5-4 with TRBJ2-1, with TRBD2 identical over 11 bases. This CDR3 has 18 amino acids. The germline V gene encodes CDR1 SGHNT and CDR2 YYREEE (reference sequence). Germline trimming cut 3 bases from V and 9 bases from J; bases unmatched to any gene: 17. CDR3 amino acids: CASSSGGSSGRILGEQFF. Here the CDR3 DNA reads TGTGCCAGCAGCTCCGGGGGGTCTAGCGGGAGGATACTAGGTGAGCAGTTCTTC.

This chain connects TRBV6-5 to TRBJ1-1; D unclear. CDR3 length equals 12 residues. The V and J ends lost 6 bases and 4 bases respectively, with 9 bases between them. Per germline, CDR1 MNHEY and CDR2 SVGAGI. The CDR3 spells CASRKGSTEAFF. In DNA, the CDR3 is TGTGCCAGCAGAAAAGGGAGCACTGAAGCTTTCTTT.

The gene calls are TRBV5-6 and TRBJ2-7; TRBD2 matches at 10 bases. This CDR3 is 15 amino acids long. V was clipped by 0 bases and J by 3 bases; unmatched bases: 3. From germline, CDR1 is SGHDT and CDR2 YYEEEE. Here the CDR3 DNA reads TGTGCCAGCAGCTTGGTCCTAGCGGGAGTCTACGAGCAGTACTTC. It encodes CASSLVLAGVYEQYF.

V usage is TRBV13 and J usage is TRBJ1-3, with D maybe TRBD1 (5 bases). Trimming took 0 bases from V and 4 from J, leaving 22 bases between them. This CDR3 is built from 19 residues. Germline V CDR1 and CDR2: PRHDT, FYEKMQ (reference sequence). The CDR3 nucleotides are TGTGCCAGCAGCTTAGGGCGGGGGACGGCTTCTCTTATAGGAAACACCATATATTTT. It encodes CASSLGRGTASLIGNTIYF.

This chain connects TRBV27 to TRBJ2-7; 7 positions agree with TRBD1. In germline, CDR1 is MNHEY, CDR2 SMNVEV (reference sequence). The CDR3 consists of 15 residues. The V gene end was trimmed by 6 bases and the J gene end by 4 bases; junction bases not matched to a gene: 12. For the CDR3, the DNA is TGTGCCAGCAGATATCTGACAGGGTCTAAATACGAGCAGTACTTC. Translating it yields CASRYLTGSKYEQYF.

J is TRBJ2-1 and V is TRBV7-2, with 12 bases that match TRBD2. V dropped 5 bases and J dropped 3; count of bases not matched to a gene: 8. The germline V gene encodes CDR1 SGHTA and CDR2 FQGNSA. The CDR3 length is 17 residues. CDR3 coding DNA: TGTGCCAGCAGCCCAGAGGGACTAGCGGGTATCTACAATGAGCAGTTCTTC. Its translation is CASSPEGLAGIYNEQFF. The variable domain in full, completed from reference TRBV7-2 and TRBJ2-1, reads GAGVSQSPSNKVTEKGKDVELRCDPISGHTALYWYRQSLGQGLEFLIYFQGNSAPDKSGLPSDRFSAERTGGSVSTLTIQRTQQEDSAVYLCASSPEGLAGIYNEQFFGPGTRLTVL.

The rearrangement links TRBV14 to TRBJ2-7; D possibly corresponds to TRBD1 (6 bases). Trimming shortened V by 4 bases and J by 2 bases, and 18 bases separated the two germline ends. The CDR3 is 16 residues long. CDR1 is SGHDN and CDR2 is FVKESK in the germline V gene. In DNA, the CDR3 is TGTGCCAGCAGCCCCCTAAACAGGGATCCTCCCTACGAGCAGTACTTC. Protein product: CASSPLNRDPPYEQYF. Together with reference TRBV14 and TRBJ2-7, the CDR3 gives the full variable domain: EAGVTQFPSHSVIEKGQTVTLRCDPISGHDNLYWYRRVMGKEIKFLLHFVKESKQDESGMPNNRFLAERTGGTYSTLKVQPAELEDSGVYFCASSPLNRDPPYEQYFGPGTRLTVT.

The V and J genes are TRBV6-5 and TRBJ2-1; D is possibly TRBD1 (5 bases). Germline values: CDR1 MNHEY, CDR2 SVGAGI. This CDR3 is 15 amino acids long. The germline V and J ends were trimmed by 3 bases and 2 bases, with 11 bases remaining between them. CDR3 residues: CASSYSVRAYNEQFF. The CDR3 coding sequence is TGTGCCAGCAGTTATTCTGTCAGGGCCTACAATGAGCAGTTCTTC.

The chain links TRBV7-2 to TRBJ2-3; 10 bases are a match to TRBD2. J lost 5 bases, V lost 0 bases, and 5 bases had no gene match. The CDR3 extends over 16 amino acids. Germline loops: CDR1 SGHTA, CDR2 FQGNSA. CDR3 residues: CASSLAAGGPVDTQYF. Here the CDR3 DNA reads TGTGCCAGCAGCTTAGCAGCGGGAGGGCCTGTAGATACGCAGTATTTT. Looking up the rest from reference TRBV7-2 and TRBJ2-3 gives the full variable domain: GAGVSQSPSNKVTEKGKDVELRCDPISGHTALYWYRQSLGQGLEFLIYFQGNSAPDKSGLPSDRFSAERTGGSVSTLTIQRTQQEDSAVYLCASSLAAGGPVDTQYFGPGTRLTVL.

The chain links TRBV6-5 to TRBJ1-1; possibly TRBD1 for D (6 bases). The CDR3 contains 13 residues. Germline V lookup: CDR1 MNHEY, CDR2 SVGAGI. V dropped 6 bases and J dropped 6 bases, with 14 bases sitting between them. DNA of the CDR3: TGTGCCAGCAGAAGGTACAGGGACCCTGAAGCTTTCTTT. As protein: CASRRYRDPEAFF.

The chain recombines TRBV7-9 with TRBJ2-1; TRBD2 is a possible D gene (6 bases). V was shortened by 5 bases and J by 10 bases, with 18 bases between the two germline ends. The CDR3 is 14 residues long. Germline CDR1 reads SEHNR; CDR2 reads FQNEAQ (reference sequence). The CDR3 DNA reads as TGTGCCAGCAGCGCCAGGACTTTCGGAGGGGAGCAGTTCTTC. Residues: CASSARTFGGEQFF. The whole variable domain, remainder taken from reference TRBV7-9 and TRBJ2-1, is DTGVSQNPRHKITKRGQNVTFRCDPISEHNRLYWYRQTLGQGPEFLTYFQNEAQLEKSRLLSDRFSAERPKGSFSTLEIQRTEQGDSAMYLCASSARTFGGEQFFGPGTRLTVL.

This chain links TRBV11-2 with TRBJ2-1; D is ambiguous. The CDR3 is 13 residues long. V lost 5 bases to trimming and J lost 4 bases, with 9 bases between them. CDR1 and CDR2 from the germline V gene are SGHAT and FQNNGV. CDR3 in amino acids: CASSLARYNEQFF. CDR3 DNA: TGTGCCAGCAGCCTTGCCCGGTACAATGAGCAGTTCTTC.

The rearrangement joins TRBV24-1 to TRBJ2-1; 11 bases agree with TRBD2. V gave up 3 bases and J gave up 4 bases; unmatched junction bases: 13. CDR3 length: 19 amino acids. From germline, CDR1 is KGHDR and CDR2 SFDVKD. The chain's CDR3 is CATSDPGTSGSDNYNEQFF. The CDR3 DNA sequence: TGTGCCACCAGTGATCCCGGGACTAGCGGATCCGACAATTACAATGAGCAGTTCTTC.